Listed below are T cell receptor beta chains from one sample, sequenced in a study of blood T cell repertoires in COVID-19. The table came from immunoSEQ multiplex PCR; TCRdb's copy has only in-frame clones and leaves some out. This table holds 100,000 to 150,000 clones, 87% found once. Material for sequencing was peripheral blood. Receptor source: a man aged 45-65 years with active COVID-19. Both conserved end residues are part of each CDR3. D genes are given only for firm matches. Size tells how often a clone was seen (once, few, many) or the class of an expanded clone, and some rows leave it out.

D	J	size	V	CDR3	DNA
NA	TRBJ2-7	NA	TRBV19	CASSYGQPPYEQYF	TGTGCCAGTAGTTATGGACAGCCGCCTTACGAGCAGTACTTC
NA	TRBJ2-3	NA	TRBV5-4	CASRTWTYSSTDTQYF	TGTGCCAGCAGGACCTGGACATACTCTAGCACAGATACGCAGTATTTT
TRBD1	TRBJ2-1	NA	TRBV6-6	CASSSRDRGIDEQFF	TGTGCCAGCAGTAGCCGGGACAGGGGGATCGATGAGCAGTTCTTC
NA	TRBJ1-6	NA	TRBV6-5	CASTTSGSNSPLHF	TGTGCCAGCACCACCTCCGGGTCCAATTCACCCCTCCACTTT
NA	TRBJ1-1	NA	TRBV6-5	CASSPGTSYATEAFF	TGTGCCAGCAGTCCCGGGACTTCCTACGCGACTGAAGCTTTCTTT
TRBD1	TRBJ1-1	NA	TRBV5-1	CASSSVGTGNTEAFF	TGCGCCAGCAGCTCCGTCGGGACAGGGAACACTGAAGCTTTCTTT
NA	TRBJ2-5	NA	TRBV14	CASSQVGRLSETQYF	TGTGCCAGCAGCCAAGTGGGGCGTCTCTCGGAGACCCAGTACTTC
NA	TRBJ1-2	NA	TRBV21-1	CASSKGRREAF	TGTGCCAGCAGCAAAGGAAGGAGGGAGGCCTTC
NA	TRBJ1-1	once	TRBV5-8	CASSLIVNSNTEAFF	TGTGCCAGCAGCTTGATTGTCAACTCGAACACTGAAGCTTTCTTT
NA	TRBJ1-6	once	TRBV9	CASSAVQGPNSPLHF	TGTGCCAGCAGCGCTGTACAGGGTCCCAATTCACCCCTCCACTTT
TRBD2	TRBJ2-1	NA	TRBV19	CASSSGLAGYYNEQFF	TGTGCCAGTAGTTCAGGACTAGCGGGGTATTACAATGAGCAGTTCTTC
NA	TRBJ1-6	NA	TRBV12-3/TRBV12-4	CASRQGYNSPLHF	TGTGCCAGCAGACAGGGTTATAATTCACCCCTCCACTTT
NA	TRBJ2-1	NA	TRBV13	CASSYSGWGSSYNEQFF	TGTGCCAGCAGCTATAGCGGTTGGGGAAGCTCCTACAATGAGCAGTTCTTC
NA	TRBJ2-4	NA	TRBV5-1	CASSLEEGSIQYF	TGCGCCAGCAGCTTGGAGGAGGGAAGCATTCAGTACTTC
NA	TRBJ2-2	NA	TRBV5-1	CASSLRQTTGTGELFF	TGCGCCAGCAGCTTGCGGCAGACAACGGGGACCGGGGAGCTGTTTTTT
TRBD2	TRBJ2-2	NA	TRBV5-4	CASSSRGGGGTGELFF	TGTGCCAGCAGCTCCCGCGGGGGGGGAGGCACCGGGGAGCTGTTTTTT
NA	TRBJ1-1	NA	TRBV28	CASSYLGVNTEAFF	TGTGCCAGCAGTTATTTAGGGGTGAACACTGAAGCTTTCTTT
NA	TRBJ1-2	NA	TRBV18	CASSPAFVGLNYGYTF	TGTGCCAGCTCACCCGCTTTTGTCGGACTCAACTATGGCTACACCTTC
TRBD1	TRBJ1-2	NA	TRBV12-3/TRBV12-4	CASRGQGARGYTF	TGTGCCAGCAGAGGACAGGGGGCAAGAGGCTACACCTTC
TRBD2	TRBJ2-1	NA	TRBV5-4	CASSPGLAGHNEQFF	TGTGCCAGCAGCCCGGGACTAGCGGGGCACAATGAGCAGTTCTTC
NA	TRBJ2-5	NA	TRBV6-2/TRBV6-3	CASSEAGPRETQYF	TGTGCCAGCAGCGAAGCTGGGCCCAGGGAGACCCAGTACTTC
TRBD1	TRBJ1-3	NA	TRBV7-2	CASSPVAGGGNTIYF	TGTGCCAGCAGCCCGGTTGCAGGGGGTGGAAACACCATATATTTT
NA	TRBJ2-3	NA	TRBV7-9	CASSPGGAVNTQYF	TGTGCCAGCAGCCCCGGCGGGGCAGTAAATACGCAGTATTTT
NA	TRBJ2-3	NA	TRBV18	CASSLGGGTDTQYF	TGTGCCAGCTCCCTGGGAGGAGGCACAGATACGCAGTATTTT
NA	TRBJ2-3	NA	TRBV5-6	CASTLRPTDTQYF	TGTGCCAGCACCCTCAGGCCCACAGATACGCAGTATTTT
NA	TRBJ2-7	few	TRBV7-3	CASSSGVTSEQYF	TGTGCCAGCAGCTCCGGGGTGACTAGCGAGCAGTACTTC
NA	TRBJ1-2	NA	TRBV29-1	CSADRLGSGYTF	TGCAGCGCTGACCGGCTGGGGAGTGGCTACACCTTC
TRBD1	TRBJ2-7	NA	TRBV6-4	CASSREAGGFSEQYF	TGTGCCAGCAGTAGGGAGGCAGGGGGCTTCTCCGAGCAGTACTTC
TRBD2	TRBJ2-1	NA	TRBV11-2	CASSLEGLAASYNEQFF	TGTGCCAGCAGCTTAGAGGGACTAGCGGCATCCTACAATGAGCAGTTCTTC